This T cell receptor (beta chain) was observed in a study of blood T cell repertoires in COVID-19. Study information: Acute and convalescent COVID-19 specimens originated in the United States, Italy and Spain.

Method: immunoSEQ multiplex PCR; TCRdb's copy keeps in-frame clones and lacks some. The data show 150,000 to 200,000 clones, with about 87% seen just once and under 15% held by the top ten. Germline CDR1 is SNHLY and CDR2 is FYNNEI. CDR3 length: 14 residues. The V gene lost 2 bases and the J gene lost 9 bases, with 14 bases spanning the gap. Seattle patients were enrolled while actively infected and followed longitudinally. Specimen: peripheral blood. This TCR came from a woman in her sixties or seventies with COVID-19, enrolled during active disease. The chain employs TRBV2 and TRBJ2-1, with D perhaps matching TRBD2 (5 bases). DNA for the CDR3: TGTGCCAGCAGTGAATTTCGCGGGTTAACTGAGCAGTTCTTC. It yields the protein CASSEFRGLTEQFF.